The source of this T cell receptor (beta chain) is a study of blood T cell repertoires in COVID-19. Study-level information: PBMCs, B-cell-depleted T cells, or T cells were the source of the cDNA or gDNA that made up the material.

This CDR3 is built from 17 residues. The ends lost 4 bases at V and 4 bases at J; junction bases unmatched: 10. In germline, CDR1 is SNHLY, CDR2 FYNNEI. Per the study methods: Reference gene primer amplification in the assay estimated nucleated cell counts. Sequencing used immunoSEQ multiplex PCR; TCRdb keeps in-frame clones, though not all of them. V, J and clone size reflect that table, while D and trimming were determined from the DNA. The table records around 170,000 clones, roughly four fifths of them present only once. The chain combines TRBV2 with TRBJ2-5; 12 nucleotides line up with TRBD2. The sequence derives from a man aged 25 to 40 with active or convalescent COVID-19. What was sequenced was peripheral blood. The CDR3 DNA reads TGTGCCAGCAGTGTGGGTGGACTAGCGGGGAAGGGAGAGACCCAGTACTTC. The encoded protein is CASSVGGLAGKGETQYF.